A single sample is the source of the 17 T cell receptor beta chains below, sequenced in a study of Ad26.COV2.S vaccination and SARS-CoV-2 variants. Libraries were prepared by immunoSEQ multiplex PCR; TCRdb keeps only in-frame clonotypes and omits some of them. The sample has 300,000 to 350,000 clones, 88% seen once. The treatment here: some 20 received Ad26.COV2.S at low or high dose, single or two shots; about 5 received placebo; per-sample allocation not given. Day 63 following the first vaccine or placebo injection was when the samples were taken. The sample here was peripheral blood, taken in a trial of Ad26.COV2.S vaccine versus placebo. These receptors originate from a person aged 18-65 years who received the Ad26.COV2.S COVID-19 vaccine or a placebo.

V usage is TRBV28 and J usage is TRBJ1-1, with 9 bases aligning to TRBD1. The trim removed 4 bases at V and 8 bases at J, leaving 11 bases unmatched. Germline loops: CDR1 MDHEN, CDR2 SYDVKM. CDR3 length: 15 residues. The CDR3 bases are TGTGCCAGCAGTTCTCCGGGACAGGGACGGGCCGAAGCTTTCTTT. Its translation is CASSSPGQGRAEAFF.

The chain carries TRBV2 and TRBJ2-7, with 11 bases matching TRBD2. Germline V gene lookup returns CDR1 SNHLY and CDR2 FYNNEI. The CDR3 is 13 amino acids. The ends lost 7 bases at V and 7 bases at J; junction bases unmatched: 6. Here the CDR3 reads CASNGLAGSEQYF. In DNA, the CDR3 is TGTGCCAGCAATGGACTAGCGGGTAGTGAGCAGTACTTC.

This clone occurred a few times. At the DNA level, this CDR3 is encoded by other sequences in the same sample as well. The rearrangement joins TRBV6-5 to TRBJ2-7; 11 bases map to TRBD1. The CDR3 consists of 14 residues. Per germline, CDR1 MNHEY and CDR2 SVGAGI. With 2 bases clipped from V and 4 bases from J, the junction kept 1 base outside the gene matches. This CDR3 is CASSYGQGAYEQYF. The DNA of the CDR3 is TGTGCCAGCAGTTACGGACAGGGGGCTTACGAGCAGTACTTC.

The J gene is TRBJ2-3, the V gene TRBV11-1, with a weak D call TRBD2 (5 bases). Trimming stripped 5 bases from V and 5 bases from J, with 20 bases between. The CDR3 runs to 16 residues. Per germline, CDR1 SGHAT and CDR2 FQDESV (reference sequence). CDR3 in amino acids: CASSESKDWKGDTQYF. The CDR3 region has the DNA TGTGCCAGCAGCGAAAGTAAGGACTGGAAGGGAGATACGCAGTATTTT.

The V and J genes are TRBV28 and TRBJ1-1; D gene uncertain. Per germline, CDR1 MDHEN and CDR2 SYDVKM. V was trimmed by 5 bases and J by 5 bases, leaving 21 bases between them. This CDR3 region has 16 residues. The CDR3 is CASSPLLPGSETEAFF. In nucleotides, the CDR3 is TGTGCCAGCAGTCCCCTGCTGCCGGGGTCTGAAACTGAAGCTTTCTTT.

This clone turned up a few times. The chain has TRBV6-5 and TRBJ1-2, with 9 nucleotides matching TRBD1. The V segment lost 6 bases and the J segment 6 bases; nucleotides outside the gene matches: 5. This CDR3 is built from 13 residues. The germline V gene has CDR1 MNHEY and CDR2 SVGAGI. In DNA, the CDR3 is TGTGCCAGCAGAGAGGGACAGGGAGATGGCTACACCTTC. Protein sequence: CASREGQGDGYTF.

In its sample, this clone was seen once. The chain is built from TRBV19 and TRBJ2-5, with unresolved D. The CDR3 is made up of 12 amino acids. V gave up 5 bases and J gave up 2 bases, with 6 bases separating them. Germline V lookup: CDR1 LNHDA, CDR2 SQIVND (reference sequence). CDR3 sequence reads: CASSWGQETQYF. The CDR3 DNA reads TGTGCCAGTAGTTGGGGACAAGAGACCCAGTACTTC.

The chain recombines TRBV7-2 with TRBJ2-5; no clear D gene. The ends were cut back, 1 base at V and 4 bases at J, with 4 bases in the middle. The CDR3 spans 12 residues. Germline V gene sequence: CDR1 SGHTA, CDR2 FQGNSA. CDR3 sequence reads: CASSLGLETQYF. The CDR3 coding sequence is TGTGCCAGCAGCTTAGGGCTAGAGACCCAGTACTTC.

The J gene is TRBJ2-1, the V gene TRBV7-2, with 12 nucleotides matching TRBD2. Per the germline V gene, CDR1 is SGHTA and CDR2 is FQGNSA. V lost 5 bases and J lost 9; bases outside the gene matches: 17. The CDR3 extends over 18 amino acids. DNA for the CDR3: TGTGCCAGCAGCCCCCCTGGGCTAGCGGGAGGGGGACATAGTGAGCAGTTCTTC. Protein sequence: CASSPPGLAGGGHSEQFF.

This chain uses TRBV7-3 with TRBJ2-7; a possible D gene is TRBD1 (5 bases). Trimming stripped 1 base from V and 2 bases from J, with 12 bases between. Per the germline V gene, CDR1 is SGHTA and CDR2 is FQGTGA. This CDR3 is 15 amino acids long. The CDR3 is CASSLRQGEPYEQYF. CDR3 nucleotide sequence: TGTGCCAGCAGCTTAAGGCAGGGTGAGCCCTACGAGCAGTACTTC. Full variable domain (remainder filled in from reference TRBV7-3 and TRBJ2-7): GAGVSQTPSNKVTEKGKYVELRCDPISGHTALYWYRQSLGQGPEFLIYFQGTGAADDSGLPNDRFFAVRPEGSVSTLKIQRTERGDSAVYLCASSLRQGEPYEQYFGPGTRLTVT.

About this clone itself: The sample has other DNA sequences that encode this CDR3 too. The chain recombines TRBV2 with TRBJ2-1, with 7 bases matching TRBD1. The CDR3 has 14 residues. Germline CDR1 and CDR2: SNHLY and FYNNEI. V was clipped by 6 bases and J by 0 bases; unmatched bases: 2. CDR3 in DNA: TGTGCCAGCAGGGGGGACAGCTCCTACAATGAGCAGTTCTTC. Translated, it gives CASRGDSSYNEQFF.

The DNA of the CDR3 is TGTGCCAGCAGCTTAGCTCTCCAGGGTGTGAAAGCTTTCTTT. Translating gives CASSLALQGVKAFF. J is TRBJ1-1 and V is TRBV7-2, with a possible D match to TRBD1 (5 bases). Germline CDR1 SGHTA, CDR2 FQGNSA. Trimming pared 0 bases from V and 9 bases from J, leaving 14 bases between. The length of the CDR3 is 14 residues. The full variable domain, in which reference TRBV7-2 and TRBJ1-1 provide the parts outside the CDR3, is GAGVSQSPSNKVTEKGKDVELRCDPISGHTALYWYRQSLGQGLEFLIYFQGNSAPDKSGLPSDRFSAERTGGSVSTLTIQRTQQEDSAVYLCASSLALQGVKAFFGQGTRLTVV.

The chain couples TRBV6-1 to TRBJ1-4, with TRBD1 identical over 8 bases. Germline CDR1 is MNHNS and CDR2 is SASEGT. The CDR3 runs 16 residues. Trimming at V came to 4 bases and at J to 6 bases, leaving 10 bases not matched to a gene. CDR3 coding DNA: TGTGCCAGCAGTGGACCGGACAGGGAATGGTATGAAAAACTGTTTTTT. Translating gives CASSGPDREWYEKLFF.

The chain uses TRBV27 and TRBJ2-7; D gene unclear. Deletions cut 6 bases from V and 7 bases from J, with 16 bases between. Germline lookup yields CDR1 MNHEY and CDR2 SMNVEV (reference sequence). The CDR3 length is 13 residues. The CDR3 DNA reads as TGTGCCAGCAGAAGGACCCTTCAGAGAGAGCAGTACTTC. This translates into CASRRTLQREQYF.

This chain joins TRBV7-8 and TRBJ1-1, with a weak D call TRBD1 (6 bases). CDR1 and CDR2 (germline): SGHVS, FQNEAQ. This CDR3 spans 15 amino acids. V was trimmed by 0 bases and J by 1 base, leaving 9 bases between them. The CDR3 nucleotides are TGTGCCAGCAGCTTAGCGCCGGGACAGAACACTGAAGCTTTCTTT. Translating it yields CASSLAPGQNTEAFF.

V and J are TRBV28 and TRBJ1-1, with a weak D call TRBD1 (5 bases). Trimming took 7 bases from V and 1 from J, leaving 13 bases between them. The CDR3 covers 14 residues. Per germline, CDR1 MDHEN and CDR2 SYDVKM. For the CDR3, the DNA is TGTGCCAGCACCCCCGGCAGGGAGAACACTGAAGCTTTCTTT. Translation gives CASTPGRENTEAFF.

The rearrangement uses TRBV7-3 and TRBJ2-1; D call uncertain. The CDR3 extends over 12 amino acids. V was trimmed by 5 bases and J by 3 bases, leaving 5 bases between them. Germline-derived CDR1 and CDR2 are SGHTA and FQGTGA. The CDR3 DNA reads TGTGCCAGCAGCCGCCTCTACAATGAGCAGTTCTTC. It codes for CASSRLYNEQFF.